This is a list of T cell receptor beta chains from one sample in a study of chemoradiotherapy in HPV16-positive cancers. Only in-frame clones appear in the TCRdb table, and some are missing; sequencing was by immunoSEQ multiplex PCR. There are approximately 10,000 clones in the sample; roughly 70% occur only once, and 13% to 15% lies in the top ten. Sample collection occurred from a patient who underwent chemoradiotherapy. These receptors came from a human donor with HPV-associated anogenital cancer. The CDR3 runs from the conserved cysteine through the conserved F or W. A D gene is named only where the DNA matches it firmly. Some rows mark clone size as missing; the rest say once, few, many or name a class of expanded clone.

j_call | v_call | clone_size | d_call | cdr3_nt | cdr3_aa
TRBJ1-4 | TRBV30 | - | TRBD1 | TGTGCCTGGAGTGTACAGGGGCGCGCCCTCCTGTTTTTT | CAWSVQGRALLFF
TRBJ2-1 | TRBV7-2 | - | TRBD2 | TGTGCCAGCAGCTCATCGGGGGGGGGTTATCTTGAGCAGTTCTTC | CASSSSGGGYLEQFF
TRBJ1-4 | TRBV6-5 | once | - | TGTGCCAGCAGCCGGATTCAGGGAACGAGGGAAAAACTGTTTTTT | CASSRIQGTREKLFF
TRBJ2-5 | TRBV5-8 | once | - | TGTGCCAGCAGACACCGGGAGAAAGAGACCCAGTACTTC | CASRHREKETQYF
TRBJ1-2 | TRBV5-1 | - | - | TGCGCCAGCAGCTTGGACAGTAACTATGGCTACACCTTC | CASSLDSNYGYTF
TRBJ1-2 | TRBV10-3 | - | - | TGTGCCATCAGTGAGTCGGAAAACTATGGCTACACCTTC | CAISESENYGYTF
TRBJ1-1 | TRBV25-1 | few | TRBD1 | TGTGCCAGCAGTGAATTACGAGCGGGGGACAGCGAAGGAACTGAAGCTTTCTTT | CASSELRAGDSEGTEAFF
TRBJ1-1 | TRBV4-3 | - | - | TGCGCCAGCAGCCCGGACCAGGGAGGGTCTGAAGCTTTCTTT | CASSPDQGGSEAFF
TRBJ1-4 | TRBV7-8 | - | - | TGTGCTAGCATTCAGGGAACGACTAATGAAAAACTGTTTTTT | CASIQGTTNEKLFF
TRBJ2-7 | TRBV7-8 | - | TRBD2 | TGTGCCAGCAGCTTAGTCTTAGCGGGCCACGAGCAGTACTTC | CASSLVLAGHEQYF
TRBJ2-1 | TRBV2 | - | - | TGTGCCAGCAGCAAAGGGCGCAATGAGCAGTTCTTC | CASSKGRNEQFF
TRBJ1-6 | TRBV10-3 | - | - | TGTGCCATCAGTGAACGGTATAATTCACCCCTCCACTTT | CAISERYNSPLHF
TRBJ1-1 | TRBV27 | - | - | TGTGCCAGCAGTTTAATGGCCGTGACCGAAGCTTTCTTT | CASSLMAVTEAFF
TRBJ2-5 | TRBV9 | - | - | TGTGCCAGCAGCGATGGGTTGGGGGGAGGACGCCAAGAGACCCAGTACTTC | CASSDGLGGGRQETQYF
TRBJ1-1 | TRBV5-1 | few | - | TGCGCCAGCAGCCCCCTCGTAGGGCACACTGAAGCTTTCTTT | CASSPLVGHTEAFF
TRBJ1-1 | TRBV10-3 | medium-sized | - | TGTGCCATCAGTGACGGCTTCCTCGTGAACACTGAAGCTTTCTTT | CAISDGFLVNTEAFF
TRBJ1-4 | TRBV7-8 | - | - | TGTGCCAGCAGCTCCAATTTCGCAACTAATGAAAAACTGTTTTTT | CASSSNFATNEKLFF
TRBJ1-2 | TRBV5-6 | - | - | TGTGCCACCACTTCGGGAAACTATGGCTACACCTTC | CATTSGNYGYTF
TRBJ2-7 | TRBV7-9 | - | - | TGTGCCAGCAGCTTAGTGTTTGGGGGGGGGCAGCACGAGCAGTATTTC | CASSLVFGGGQHEQYF
TRBJ2-7 | TRBV5-1 | - | - | TGCGCCAGCAGCTTGGGGCCGATCAACGAGCAGTACTTC | CASSLGPINEQYF
TRBJ1-1 | TRBV6-1 | once | - | TGTGCCAGCAGTGAAGCCCACGGGGCTGAAGCTTTCTTT | CASSEAHGAEAFF
TRBJ1-4 | TRBV7-9 | - | - | TGTGCCAGCAGCTTAGGCGGTCTTAATGAAAAACTGTTTTTT | CASSLGGLNEKLFF
TRBJ2-7 | TRBV27 | few | TRBD2 | TGTGCCAGCAGTGTTACCGGGACTAGCGGGCCACTGTCCCACGAGCAGTACTTC | CASSVTGTSGPLSHEQYF
TRBJ1-1 | TRBV30 | - | - | TGTGCCTGGAGTGTAGATACTGGACGGATGAACACTGAAGCTTTCTTT | CAWSVDTGRMNTEAFF
TRBJ1-4 | TRBV28 | - | - | TGTGCCAGCAGTTGGGGACGAGGTGAAAAACTGTTTTTT | CASSWGRGEKLFF
TRBJ1-1 | TRBV5-6 | once | TRBD1 | TGTGCCAGCAGCCCGGGGACAGGGGGCACTGAAGCTTTCTTT | CASSPGTGGTEAFF
TRBJ1-2 | TRBV10-3 | - | TRBD1 | TGTGCCATCAGTGACCGAGGACAGGGCCGCTATGGCTACACCTTC | CAISDRGQGRYGYTF
TRBJ1-2 | TRBV6-5 | - | - | TGTGCCAGCAGTCCCTCGTGGGGGACAAGCGGCTACACCTTC | CASSPSWGTSGYTF
TRBJ2-2 | TRBV27 | - | TRBD1 | TGTGCCAGCAGTTTATCGTGGCAGGGGGCGACCGGGGAGCTGTTTTTT | CASSLSWQGATGELFF
TRBJ2-3 | TRBV9 | - | TRBD1 | TGTGCCAGCAGCGTAGATGGACAGGGGTACACAGATACGCAGTATTTT | CASSVDGQGYTDTQYF
TRBJ2-3 | TRBV5-1 | - | TRBD2 | TGCGCCAGCAGCTTGGGAGCTAGCGGGGGTATCAGCACAGATACGCAGTATTTT | CASSLGASGGISTDTQYF
TRBJ2-7 | TRBV27 | - | - | TGTGCCAGCAGTCCTGGAGGTTCCCTTGGTCAATACGAGCAGTACTTC | CASSPGGSLGQYEQYF
TRBJ1-6 | TRBV6-1 | - | - | TGTGCCAGCAGTGAAACTGGAACAATTTCACCCCTCCACTTT | CASSETGTISPLHF
TRBJ2-1 | TRBV5-1 | once | - | TGCGCCAGCAGCTTGGAAACCCTCAATGAGCAGTTCTTC | CASSLETLNEQFF
TRBJ1-2 | TRBV6-1 | - | - | TGTGCCAGCACCCCAGACCAGGGTTGGGGCTATGGCTACACCTTC | CASTPDQGWGYGYTF
TRBJ2-3 | TRBV9 | once | - | TGTGCCAGCAGCCCCGGGACCCCTGGAGATACGCAGTATTTT | CASSPGTPGDTQYF
TRBJ1-4 | TRBV28 | - | - | TGTGCCAGCAGTTCCCCCCCGGGCAGATACACTAATGAAAAACTGTTTTTT | CASSSPPGRYTNEKLFF
TRBJ2-6 | TRBV18 | - | - | TGTGCCAGCTCACCTCGGTCCCCCTCTGGGGCCAACGTCCTGACTTTC | CASSPRSPSGANVLTF
TRBJ1-2 | TRBV4-3 | - | - | TGCGCCAGCAGCCAAGAAAGGTTCTCGTCCGGGTTTTATGGCTACACCTTC | CASSQERFSSGFYGYTF
TRBJ1-4 | TRBV4-1 | - | - | TGCGCCAGCAGCCAAGACGTGCGGGGACCTAATGAAAAACTGTTTTTT | CASSQDVRGPNEKLFF
TRBJ2-2 | TRBV6-6 | - | - | TGTGCCAGCAGTTACCAGCTACCCGCCGGGGAGCTGTTTTTT | CASSYQLPAGELFF
TRBJ2-2 | TRBV9 | - | - | TGTGCCAGCAGCGCCACGTGGAGTAGGAAACCGAACACCGGGGAGCTGTTTTTT | CASSATWSRKPNTGELFF
TRBJ2-2 | TRBV6-6 | - | TRBD1 | TGTGCCAGCATAAGAGGGACAGGGGGGACCGGGGAGCTGTTTTTT | CASIRGTGGTGELFF
TRBJ2-4 | TRBV5-4 | - | TRBD2 | TGTGCCAGCAGCCCGGGACTAGCGGGGGGCGAAAACATTCAGTACTTC | CASSPGLAGGENIQYF
TRBJ2-3 | TRBV5-4 | - | TRBD1 | TGTGCCAGCAGATTACAGGGGAAAGATACGCAGTATTTT | CASRLQGKDTQYF
TRBJ2-1 | TRBV7-3 | - | TRBD1 | TGTGCCAGCAGCCTCCCGGGACAGGGGGTGGGTGAGCAGTTCTTC | CASSLPGQGVGEQFF
TRBJ2-7 | TRBV14 | - | - | TGTGCCAGCAGTGGTTCTTTGCCATACGAGCAGTACTTC | CASSGSLPYEQYF